A single sample is the source of the 32 T cell receptor beta chains below, sequenced in a study of shared clonotypes between healthy human individuals (dated by TCRdb to the early 2020s). The method behind the library was the immunoSEQ multiplex PCR assay. TCRdb carries this immuneACCESS record with in-frame sequences only. Its versions omit some clonotypes, under half of them owing to an unresolved V gene in the studies checked, with the rest unexplained. The sample yields 2 million or so clones; about 95% were counted once. The ten biggest clones cover 0.13% of the sample. Sequences were obtained from naive CD4+ T cells sorted from blood. In the paper's terms, the cell subset or site label means: CD45RA+ positively selected. These receptors were obtained from a young man in good health.

In its sample, this clone was seen once. The chain joins TRBV27 to TRBJ2-5; D tentatively fits TRBD1 or TRBD2 (5 bases each). The germline V and J ends were trimmed by 10 bases and 0 bases, with 12 bases remaining between them. The V gene's germline CDR1 is MNHEY and CDR2 SMNVEV (reference sequence). The length of the CDR3 is 13 residues. The CDR3 region is CATRGAYQETQYF. The CDR3 nucleotides read TGTGCCACCAGAGGGGCATACCAAGAGACCCAGTACTTC.

The gene calls are TRBV6-6 and TRBJ1-1; D gene unclear. Germline CDR1 MNHNY, CDR2 SVGAGI (reference sequence). The CDR3 consists of 12 residues. Trimming took off 7 bases at V and 4 bases at J, with 10 bases between the two ends. The CDR3 spells CASISRVTEAFF. The DNA of the CDR3 is TGTGCCAGCATCAGTAGGGTCACTGAAGCTTTCTTT.

This clone was seen a few times. This chain connects TRBV27 to TRBJ1-5; D is unresolved. The CDR3 totals 13 residues. The germline gives CDR1 MNHEY, CDR2 SMNVEV (reference sequence). V was trimmed by 6 bases and J by 0 bases, leaving 6 bases between them. The CDR3 DNA sequence: TGTGCCAGCAGGGCGGTTAGCAATCAGCCCCAGCATTTT. Its translation is CASRAVSNQPQHF.

V usage is TRBV2 and J usage is TRBJ1-2; 7 bases match TRBD1. The CDR3 is 15 residues long. The germline gives CDR1 SNHLY, CDR2 FYNNEI. V was clipped by 3 bases and J by 4 bases; unmatched bases: 8. CDR3 sequence: CASSEGQSPSYGYTF. As DNA, the CDR3 is TGTGCCAGCAGTGAGGGACAGAGCCCTTCCTATGGCTACACCTTC.

The rearrangement links TRBV18 to TRBJ2-1; unclear D gene. The CDR3 length is 12 residues. V shed 3 bases and J shed 10 bases, with 10 bases lying between them. Germline CDR1 and CDR2: KGHSH and LQKENI. This chain's CDR3 is CASSPLEREQFF. The CDR3 DNA reads TGTGCCAGCTCACCCCTAGAACGCGAGCAGTTCTTC. Full variable domain (missing parts from reference TRBV18 and TRBJ2-1): NAGVMQNPRHLVRRRGQEARLRCSPMKGHSHVYWYRQLPEEGLKFMVYLQKENIIDESGMPKERFSAEFPKEGPSILRIQQVVRGDSAAYFCASSPLEREQFFGPGTRLTVL.

This clone showed up just a few times. This chain links TRBV5-1 with TRBJ2-1; 11 nucleotides line up with TRBD2. The V gene end was trimmed by 4 bases and the J gene end by 8 bases; junction bases not matched to a gene: 11. The CDR3 is 16 residues long. Germline V CDR1 and CDR2: SGHRS, YFSETQ. The CDR3 reads CASSPFSGGARDEQFF. CDR3 nucleotides: TGCGCCAGCAGCCCCTTTAGCGGGGGGGCCAGAGATGAGCAGTTCTTC.

J is TRBJ1-3 and V is TRBV5-6; no clear D. CDR1 is SGHDT, CDR2 YYEEEE, per germline. Trimming pared 1 base from V and 7 bases from J, leaving 6 bases between. This CDR3 region has 12 residues. CDR3 bases: TGTGCCAGCAGCTTGCGGCGGAACACCATATATTTT. Translating gives CASSLRRNTIYF.

A single count supports this clone. This rearrangement joins TRBV6-1 to TRBJ1-5, with D maybe TRBD1 (6 bases). Germline V CDR1 and CDR2: MNHNS, SASEGT. CDR3 length: 13 amino acids. Trimming cost V 2 bases and J 7 bases, with 9 bases left between them. The CDR3 loop reads CASSEMDSQPQHF. For the CDR3, the DNA is TGTGCCAGCAGTGAAATGGACAGCCAGCCCCAGCATTTT.

V and J are TRBV6-1 and TRBJ1-2; 7 bases map to TRBD1. V lost 3 bases to trimming and J lost 2 bases; unmatched junction nucleotides: 6. Germline V gene sequence: CDR1 MNHNS, CDR2 SASEGT. The CDR3 consists of 15 residues. CDR3 DNA: TGTGCCAGCAGTGAGACAGGGTACCAGAACTATGGCTACACCTTC. Its protein is CASSETGYQNYGYTF.

The chain carries TRBV27 and TRBJ1-6; possibly TRBD1 for D (6 bases). The germline V gene encodes CDR1 MNHEY and CDR2 SMNVEV (reference sequence). The CDR3 consists of 14 residues. Trimming shortened V by 3 bases and J by 12 bases, and 15 bases separated the two germline ends. CDR3 sequence (DNA): TGTGCCAGCAGTTTCCCGGGGGGCGGGGAACCCCTCCACTTT. This translates into CASSFPGGGEPLHF.

This chain uses TRBV6-1 with TRBJ1-5; D possibly corresponds to TRBD1 (5 bases). In germline, CDR1 is MNHNS, CDR2 SASEGT. This CDR3 is built from 14 residues. Deletions cut 2 bases from V and 6 bases from J, with 11 bases between. In nucleotides, the CDR3 is TGTGCCAGCAGTGAATGGGCAGGGACTCAGCCCCAGCATTTT. Protein product: CASSEWAGTQPQHF.

The chain carries TRBV10-3 and TRBJ2-3, with D hard to call. V was clipped by 2 bases and J by 8 bases, with 8 bases between them. CDR3 length: 12 amino acids. CDR1 and CDR2 (germline): ENHRY, SYGVKD. In DNA, the CDR3 is TGTGCCATCAGTGAGGGGTCCGGTACGCAGTATTTT. This sequence encodes CAISEGSGTQYF.

The chain links TRBV10-3 to TRBJ2-3; D ambiguous. Germline values: CDR1 ENHRY, CDR2 SYGVKD. The CDR3 is 14 residues long. Trimming stripped 8 bases from V and 1 base from J, with 13 bases between. CDR3: CAIGTSDGTDTQYF. For the CDR3, the DNA is TGTGCCATCGGAACCTCTGATGGCACAGATACGCAGTATTTT.

The rearrangement uses TRBV25-1 and TRBJ2-4; 7 nucleotides match TRBD2. Germline CDR1 is MGHDK and CDR2 is SYGVNS. The junction had 11 bases not matched to a gene; V was cut back by 3 bases and J by 12 bases. This CDR3 has 14 amino acids. The CDR3 loop is CASSDRRLAGAQYF. DNA for the CDR3: TGTGCCAGCAGTGACCGTAGACTAGCCGGGGCTCAGTACTTC. The full variable domain, its missing parts supplied by reference TRBV25-1 and TRBJ2-4, is EADIYQTPRYLVIGTGKKITLECSQTMGHDKMYWYQQDPGMELHLIHYSYGVNSTEKGDLSSESTVSRIRTEHFPLTLESARPSHTSQYLCASSDRRLAGAQYFGAGTRLSVL.

The chain is built from TRBV2 and TRBJ2-2; 11 bases are a match to TRBD2. The CDR3 is made up of 15 amino acids. Germline CDR1 reads SNHLY; CDR2 reads FYNNEI. Trimming cost V 4 bases and J 9 bases; bases outside gene matches: 7. CDR3 sequence (DNA): TGTGCCAGCAGTGGGCTAGCGGGAGGTACCCGGGAGCTGTTTTTT. Protein sequence: CASSGLAGGTRELFF.

This chain joins TRBV7-2 and TRBJ2-2; either TRBD1 or TRBD2 may supply D (5 bases each). The germline V gene has CDR1 SGHTA and CDR2 FQGNSA. The V gene lost 5 bases and the J gene lost 6 bases, with 22 bases spanning the gap. This CDR3 has 17 residues. The CDR3 region is CASSGSFGASGPGELFF. CDR3 DNA sequence: TGTGCCAGCAGCGGTTCGTTTGGGGCCTCGGGGCCCGGGGAGCTGTTTTTT.

Comment on this clone: In the same sample, other DNA sequences code for this CDR3. The chain carries TRBV9 and TRBJ1-5; D is perhaps TRBD1 (5 bases). Deletions cut 0 bases from V and 6 bases from J, with 10 bases between. The CDR3 is made up of 14 amino acids. Germline CDR1 reads SGDLS; CDR2 reads YYNGEE. CDR3 protein: CASSVGGDRQPQHF. In DNA, the CDR3 is TGTGCCAGCAGCGTAGGAGGGGATCGTCAGCCCCAGCATTTT.

The rearrangement joins TRBV6-5 to TRBJ2-1; 10 bases are a match to TRBD2. There are 14 residues in the CDR3. CDR1 is MNHEY, CDR2 SVGAGI, per germline. J gave up 11 bases and V 6 bases, and 10 bases lay outside the gene matches. This CDR3 is CASRAGLAGVKQFF. The CDR3 region has the DNA TGTGCCAGCAGGGCCGGGCTAGCGGGAGTGAAGCAGTTCTTC.

The chain recombines TRBV2 with TRBJ2-3, with TRBD1 identical over 7 bases. The CDR3 extends over 16 amino acids. Germline V gene lookup returns CDR1 SNHLY and CDR2 FYNNEI. The V segment lost 5 bases and the J segment 0 bases; nucleotides outside the gene matches: 8. The CDR3 DNA reads TGTGCCAGCAGTCGTCAGACAGGGTTCAGCACAGATACGCAGTATTTT. It specifies CASSRQTGFSTDTQYF.

The chain combines TRBV4-3 with TRBJ2-1; D may be TRBD2 (6 bases). In germline, CDR1 is LGHNA, CDR2 YSLEER. The V and J ends lost 1 base and 0 bases respectively, with 13 bases between them. The CDR3 spans 17 residues. CDR3 DNA: TGCGCCAGCAGCCAAGGTGGAGCGGGTTTCTCCTACAATGAGCAGTTCTTC. It yields the protein CASSQGGAGFSYNEQFF.

The sample holds one count of this clone. This rearrangement joins TRBV11-3 to TRBJ1-1, with D possibly being TRBD1 (5 bases). Trimming removed 0 bases at V and 10 bases at J, with 12 bases between. The CDR3 length is 13 residues. Germline V gene data show CDR1 as SGHNT and CDR2 as YENEEA. The CDR3 bases are TGTGCCAGCAGCTTAGAGGCCCAGGGACTAGCTTTCTTT. Translated, it gives CASSLEAQGLAFF.

The chain joins TRBV29-1 to TRBJ1-1; D might be TRBD1 (5 bases). Germline loops: CDR1 SQVTM, CDR2 ANQGSEA. V was cut by 1 base and J by 11 bases, with 14 bases left in between. The CDR3 runs 12 residues. The DNA for the CDR3 is TGCAGCGTTGAAGTAGTCGCAGGGAGGGCTTTCTTT. It is translated as CSVEVVAGRAFF.

The CDR3 here is CASSQGVSEQYF. Here the CDR3 DNA reads TGTGCCAGCAGCCAAGGGGTGAGCGAGCAGTACTTC. The chain uses TRBV4-2 and TRBJ2-7, with D unresolved. V was pared by 1 base and J by 6 bases, with 7 bases between. The CDR3 loop spans 12 amino acids. Germline V gives CDR1 LGHNA, CDR2 YNFKEQ.

The chain employs TRBV7-2 and TRBJ2-5; TRBD2 matches at 11 bases. CDR3 length: 16 residues. The trim removed 5 bases at V and 1 base at J, leaving 6 bases unmatched. CDR1 SGHTA and CDR2 FQGNSA come from the germline V gene. This CDR3 is CASSPRLAGTQETQYF. The CDR3 nucleotides are TGTGCCAGCAGCCCACGACTAGCGGGGACCCAAGAGACCCAGTACTTC.

For this clone: Other DNA sequences from this sample encode an identical CDR3 as well. The gene calls are TRBV6-1 and TRBJ2-3; no definite D call. The CDR3 length is 12 residues. Germline V gives CDR1 MNHNS, CDR2 SASEGT. Trimming cost V 3 bases and J 6 bases, with 7 bases left between them. Here the CDR3 reads CASSENTDTQYF. CDR3 DNA sequence: TGTGCCAGCAGTGAGAACACTGATACGCAGTATTTT.

This clone was picked up one time. The gene calls are TRBV2 and TRBJ2-4, with unresolved D. Germline loops: CDR1 SNHLY, CDR2 FYNNEI. The CDR3 is made up of 12 amino acids. With 4 bases removed from V and 6 bases from J, the gap between germline ends came to 7 bases. The CDR3 spells CASSVSSNIQYF. The DNA of the CDR3 is TGTGCCAGCAGTGTTTCCTCAAACATTCAGTACTTC.

The chain uses TRBV4-1 and TRBJ1-2; D is unclear. Germline V gene sequence: CDR1 MGHRA, CDR2 YSYEKL. Trimming stripped 4 bases from V and 4 bases from J, with 13 bases between. The CDR3 has 14 amino acids. The CDR3 spells CASSPTGSFYGYTF. The DNA of the CDR3 is TGCGCCAGCAGCCCTACTGGGTCCTTCTATGGCTACACCTTC.

This sequence joins TRBV18 and TRBJ2-6; 9 positions agree with TRBD1. Germline V gene sequence: CDR1 KGHSH, CDR2 LQKENI. The CDR3 contains 19 residues. V was pared by 1 base and J by 1 base, with 8 bases of the junction left unmatched. CDR3 loop: CASSPRINRGPSGANVLTF. As DNA, the CDR3 is TGTGCCAGCTCACCACGTATTAACAGGGGGCCATCTGGGGCCAACGTCCTGACTTTC.

The chain joins TRBV28 to TRBJ2-7; maybe TRBD1 (6 bases). Germline loops: CDR1 MDHEN, CDR2 SYDVKM. CDR3 length equals 15 residues. Trimming took off 5 bases at V and 0 bases at J, with 14 bases between the two ends. CDR3 sequence reads: CASSLGQSSSYEQYF. CDR3 sequence (DNA): TGTGCCAGCAGTCTCGGACAGAGTAGCTCCTACGAGCAGTACTTC. The complete variable domain, with remaining parts taken from reference TRBV28 and TRBJ2-7, reads DVKVTQSSRYLVKRTGEKVFLECVQDMDHENMFWYRQDPGLGLRLIYFSYDVKMKEKGDIPEGYSVSREKKERFSLILESASTNQTSMYLCASSLGQSSSYEQYFGPGTRLTVT.

The CDR3 DNA reads TGTGCCAGCAGCGCGCCCCGGGACAGGGCCTACGAGCAGTACTTC. This encodes CASSAPRDRAYEQYF. This chain connects TRBV11-2 to TRBJ2-7; 9 bases match TRBD1. The CDR3 extends over 15 amino acids. Trimming removed 5 bases from V and 2 bases from J; junction bases left unmatched: 7. Germline V gene sequence: CDR1 SGHAT, CDR2 FQNNGV.

The J gene is TRBJ2-7, the V gene TRBV5-1, with 8 nucleotides matching TRBD2. V was clipped by 2 bases and J by 3 bases; unmatched bases: 4. The CDR3 spans 14 residues. Per germline, CDR1 SGHRS and CDR2 YFSETQ. The CDR3 loop reads CASSFTGGNYEQYF. In nucleotides, the CDR3 is TGCGCCAGCAGCTTCACGGGAGGGAACTACGAGCAGTACTTC.

The chain is built from TRBV20-1 and TRBJ1-2; 8 bases fit TRBD1. Per the germline V gene, CDR1 is DFQATT and CDR2 is SNEGSKA (reference sequence). This CDR3 contains 11 residues. With V trimmed by 3 bases and J by 8 bases, 2 bases remained unmatched. In nucleotides, the CDR3 is TGCAGTGCTAGTGCAGGGGGCGGCTACACCTTC. This sequence encodes CSASAGGGYTF.